Sequencing of this TCR beta chain was carried out in a study of cytomegalovirus exposure and HLA in healthy donors. Study outcomes and limitations: Equally common other TCR beta chains were less clonally expanded than HLA-associated ones, a later analysis found. It was reported that TCR beta sequences correctly inferred the HLA-A and HLA-B alleles for most subjects.

V trimming: 3 bases; J trimming: 8 bases; junction bases outside the gene matches: 3. The germline gives CDR1 SGHTA, CDR2 FQGTGA. The CDR3 runs 14 residues. A multiplex PCR was run with 60 Vbeta primers and 13 Jbeta primers. Method: immunoSEQ multiplex PCR; TCRdb's copy keeps in-frame clones and lacks some. Of 120,000 to 150,000 clones listed, 70% to 80% were seen once; the top ten hold 4.9%. To note about this clone: The antigen is not known.

Sequencing input: PBMCs. J is TRBJ1-6 and V is TRBV7-3; 8 bases align to TRBD1. The source is a woman aged 45-65 years in good health and CMV-seronegative. CDR3 coding DNA: TGTGCCAGCAGCTTGACAGGGGTGGATTCACCCCTCCACTTT. Amino acids: CASSLTGVDSPLHF.